The clone carrying this T cell receptor (beta chain) was counted many times. This CDR3 has 14 residues. Germline V gene lookup returns CDR1 LNHDA and CDR2 SQIVND (reference sequence). With V trimmed by 4 bases and J by 5 bases, 5 bases remained unmatched. Amplification of TCR beta CDR3 regions used RNA as the template. HTBI primers drove first-round RT-PCR of the TCR CDR3. Each CDR3 protein is one row after TCRdb ran MiXCR on the multiplex PCR reads. The data contain around 300,000 distinct CDR3 sequences, roughly an eighth of them singletons. The data belong to a study of T cells in Graves' hyperthyroidism and ophthalmopathy. Fresh peripheral blood, about 9.3 ml, yielded the PBMCs.

Material for sequencing was blood. The V gene is TRBV19, the J gene TRBJ1-5, with 7 bases identical to TRBD1. This clonotype was obtained from a woman between 35 and 50 years old with Graves' hyperthyroidism. CDR3 DNA sequence: TGTGCCAGTAGTAGGCAGGGGGGTTATCAGCCCCAGCATTTT. As protein: CASSRQGGYQPQHF.